This entry concerns a single T cell receptor beta chain. Assay used: immunoSEQ multiplex PCR; TCRdb lists only in-frame clones, some missing. The sample carries 250,000 to 400,000 clones, about nine tenths recorded once. This CDR3 has 13 amino acids. Germline CDR1 SNHLY, CDR2 FYNNEI. Trimming stripped 7 bases from V and 8 bases from J, with 14 bases between. The data were obtained in a study of blood T cell repertoires in COVID-19. The sequenced material came from peripheral blood. This chain connects TRBV2 to TRBJ1-4; D not resolved. This clonotype originated in a woman under 40 with COVID-19, enrolled during active disease. The DNA of the CDR3 is TGTGCCAGCAATTCCCCTGATCGGGAAAAACTGTTTTTT. This sequence encodes CASNSPDREKLFF.